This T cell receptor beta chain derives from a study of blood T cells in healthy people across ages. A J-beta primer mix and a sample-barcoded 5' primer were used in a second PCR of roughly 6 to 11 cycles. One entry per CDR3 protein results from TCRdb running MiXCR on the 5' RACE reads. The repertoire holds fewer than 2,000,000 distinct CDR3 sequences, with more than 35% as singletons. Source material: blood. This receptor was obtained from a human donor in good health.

CDR3 in amino acids: CASSENRDSNQPQHF. CDR3 in DNA: TGCGCCAGCAGTGAAAACCGGGACAGCAATCAGCCCCAGCATTTT. This chain links TRBV4-3 with TRBJ1-5; TRBD1 might be the D (5 bases). The V gene's germline CDR1 is LGHNA and CDR2 YSLEER. The V end was cut by 6 bases, the J end by 1 base, with 13 bases between. CDR3 length equals 15 residues.